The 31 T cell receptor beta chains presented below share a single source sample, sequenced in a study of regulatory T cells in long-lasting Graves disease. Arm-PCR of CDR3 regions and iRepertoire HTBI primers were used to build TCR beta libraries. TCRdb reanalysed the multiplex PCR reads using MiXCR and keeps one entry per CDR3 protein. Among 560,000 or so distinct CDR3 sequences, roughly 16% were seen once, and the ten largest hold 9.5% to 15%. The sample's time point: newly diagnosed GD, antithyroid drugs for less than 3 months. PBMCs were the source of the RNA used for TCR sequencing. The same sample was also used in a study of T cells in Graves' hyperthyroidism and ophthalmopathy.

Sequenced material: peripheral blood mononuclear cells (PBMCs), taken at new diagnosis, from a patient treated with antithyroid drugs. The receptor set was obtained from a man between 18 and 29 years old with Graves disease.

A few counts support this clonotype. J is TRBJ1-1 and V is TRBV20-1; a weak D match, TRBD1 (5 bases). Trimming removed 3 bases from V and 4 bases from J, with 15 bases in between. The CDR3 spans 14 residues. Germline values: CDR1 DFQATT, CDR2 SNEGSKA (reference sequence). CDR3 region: CSASYAGVGTEAFF. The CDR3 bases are TGCAGTGCTAGTTATGCGGGGGTGGGCACTGAAGCTTTCTTT.

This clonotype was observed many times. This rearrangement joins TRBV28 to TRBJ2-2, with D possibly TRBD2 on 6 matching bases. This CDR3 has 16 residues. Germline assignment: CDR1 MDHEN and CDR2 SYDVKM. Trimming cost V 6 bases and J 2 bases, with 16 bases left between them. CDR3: CASRVAGKGNTGELFF. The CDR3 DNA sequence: TGTGCCAGCAGGGTTGCGGGGAAAGGAAACACCGGGGAGCTGTTTTTT.

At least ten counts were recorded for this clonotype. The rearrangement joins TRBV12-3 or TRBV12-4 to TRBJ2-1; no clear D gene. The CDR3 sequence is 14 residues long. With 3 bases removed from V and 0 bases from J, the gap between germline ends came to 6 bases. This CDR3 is CASSFQLSYNEQFF. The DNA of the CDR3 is TGTGCCAGCAGTTTCCAGCTCTCCTACAATGAGCAGTTCTTC.

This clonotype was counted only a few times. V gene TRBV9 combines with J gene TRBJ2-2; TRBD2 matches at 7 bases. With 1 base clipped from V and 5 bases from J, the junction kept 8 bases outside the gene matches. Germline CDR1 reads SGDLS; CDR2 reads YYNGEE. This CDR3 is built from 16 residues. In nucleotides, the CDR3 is TGTGCCAGCAGCGTAAACTTGGCGGGAGTTACCGGGGAGCTGTTTTTT. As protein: CASSVNLAGVTGELFF.

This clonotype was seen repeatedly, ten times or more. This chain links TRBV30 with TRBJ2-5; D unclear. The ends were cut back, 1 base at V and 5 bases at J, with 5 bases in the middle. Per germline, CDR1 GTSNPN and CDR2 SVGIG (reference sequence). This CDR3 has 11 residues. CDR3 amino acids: CAWSEAETQYF. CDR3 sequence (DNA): TGTGCCTGGAGTGAAGCGGAGACCCAGTACTTC. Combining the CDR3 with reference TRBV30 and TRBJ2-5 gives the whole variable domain SQTIHQWPATLVQPVGSPLSLECTVEGTSNPNLYWYRQAAGRGLQLLFYSVGIGQISSEVPQNLSASRPQDRQFILSSKKLLLSDSGFYLCAWSEAETQYFGPGTRLLVL.

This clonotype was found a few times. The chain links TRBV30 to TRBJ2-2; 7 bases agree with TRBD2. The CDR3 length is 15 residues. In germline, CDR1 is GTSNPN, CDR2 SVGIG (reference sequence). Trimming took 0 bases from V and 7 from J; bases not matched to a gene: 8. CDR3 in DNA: TGTGCCTGGAGTGTACTGGGGGAGGGTGACGGGGAGCTGTTTTTT. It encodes CAWSVLGEGDGELFF.

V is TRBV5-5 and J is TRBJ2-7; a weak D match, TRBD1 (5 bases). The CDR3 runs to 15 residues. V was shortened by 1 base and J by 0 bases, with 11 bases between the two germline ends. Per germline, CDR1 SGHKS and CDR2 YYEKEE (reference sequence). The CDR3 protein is CASSLIGAISYEQYF. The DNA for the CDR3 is TGTGCCAGCAGCTTGATTGGGGCGATCTCCTACGAGCAGTACTTC.

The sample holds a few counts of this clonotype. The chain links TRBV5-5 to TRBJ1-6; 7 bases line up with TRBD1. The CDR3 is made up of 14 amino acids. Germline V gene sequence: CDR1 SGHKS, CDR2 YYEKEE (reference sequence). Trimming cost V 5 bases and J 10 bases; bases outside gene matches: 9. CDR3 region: CASRLGQSESPLHF. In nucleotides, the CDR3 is TGTGCCAGCAGACTGGGACAGTCTGAATCACCCCTCCACTTT.

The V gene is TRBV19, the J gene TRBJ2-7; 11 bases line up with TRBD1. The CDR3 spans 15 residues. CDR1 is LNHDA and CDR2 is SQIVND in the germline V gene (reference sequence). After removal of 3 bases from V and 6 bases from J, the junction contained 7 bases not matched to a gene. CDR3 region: CASSIIGQGAGEQYF. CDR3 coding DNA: TGTGCCAGTAGTATCATAGGACAGGGGGCCGGCGAGCAGTACTTC.

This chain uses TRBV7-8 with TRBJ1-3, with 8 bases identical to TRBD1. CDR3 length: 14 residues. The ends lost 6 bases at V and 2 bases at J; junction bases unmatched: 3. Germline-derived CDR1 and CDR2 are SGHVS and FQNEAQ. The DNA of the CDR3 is TGTGCCAGCAGATCGGACAGGGCTGGAAACACCATATATTTT. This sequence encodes CASRSDRAGNTIYF. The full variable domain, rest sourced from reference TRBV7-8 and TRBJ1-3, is GAGVSQSPRYKVAKRGQDVALRCDPISGHVSLFWYQQALGQGPEFLTYFQNEAQLDKSGLPSDRFFAERPEGSVSTLKIQRTQQEDSAVYLCASRSDRAGNTIYFGEGSWLTVV.

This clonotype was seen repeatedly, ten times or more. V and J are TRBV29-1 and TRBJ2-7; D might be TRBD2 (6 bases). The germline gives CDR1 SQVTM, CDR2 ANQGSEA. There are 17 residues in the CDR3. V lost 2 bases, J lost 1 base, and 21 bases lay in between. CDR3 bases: TGCAGCGTTGAATTCCTCACAGTTGCGGGAAGATCCTACGAGCAGTACTTC. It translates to CSVEFLTVAGRSYEQYF.

CDR3 nucleotides: TGTGCCAGCAGCGACAGGGGCGTATCACCCCTCCACTTT. Its protein is CASSDRGVSPLHF. This sequence joins TRBV27 and TRBJ1-6; 8 positions agree with TRBD1. V gave up 6 bases and J gave up 10 bases; unmatched junction bases: 5. Germline V lookup: CDR1 MNHEY, CDR2 SMNVEV (reference sequence). CDR3 length: 13 amino acids.

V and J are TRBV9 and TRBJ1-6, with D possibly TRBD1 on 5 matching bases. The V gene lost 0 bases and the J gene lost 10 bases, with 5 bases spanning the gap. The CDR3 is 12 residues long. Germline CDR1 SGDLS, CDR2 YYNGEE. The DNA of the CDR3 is TGTGCCAGCAGCGTAGGGGGGTCACCCCTCCACTTT. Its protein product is CASSVGGSPLHF.

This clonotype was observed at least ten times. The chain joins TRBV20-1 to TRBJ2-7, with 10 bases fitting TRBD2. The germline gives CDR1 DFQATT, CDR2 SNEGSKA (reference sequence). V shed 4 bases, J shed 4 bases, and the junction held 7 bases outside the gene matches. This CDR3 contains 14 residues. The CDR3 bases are TGCAGTGCTATTCTAAGCGGGAGGGCGTACGAGCAGTACTTC. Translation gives CSAILSGRAYEQYF.

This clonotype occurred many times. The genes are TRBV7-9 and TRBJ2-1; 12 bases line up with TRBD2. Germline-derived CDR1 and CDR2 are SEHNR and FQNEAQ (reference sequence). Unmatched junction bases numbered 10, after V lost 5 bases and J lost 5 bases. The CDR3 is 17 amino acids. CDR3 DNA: TGTGCCAGCAGCGCAGACCTCCGACTAGCGGGAGACAATGAGCAGTTCTTC. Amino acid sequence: CASSADLRLAGDNEQFF.

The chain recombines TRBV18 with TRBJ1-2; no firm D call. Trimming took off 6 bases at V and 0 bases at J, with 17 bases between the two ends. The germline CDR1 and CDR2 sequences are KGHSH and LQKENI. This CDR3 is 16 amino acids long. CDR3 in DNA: TGTGCCAGCTCCACCACCCGGCAGGTACCTAACTATGGCTACACCTTC. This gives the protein CASSTTRQVPNYGYTF.

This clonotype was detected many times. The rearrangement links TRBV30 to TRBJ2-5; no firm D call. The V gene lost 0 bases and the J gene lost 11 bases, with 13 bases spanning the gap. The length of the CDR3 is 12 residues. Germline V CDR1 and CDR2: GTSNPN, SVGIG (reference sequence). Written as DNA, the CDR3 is TGTGCCTGGAGTGTACTTGCCACACGTCAGTACTTC. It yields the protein CAWSVLATRQYF.

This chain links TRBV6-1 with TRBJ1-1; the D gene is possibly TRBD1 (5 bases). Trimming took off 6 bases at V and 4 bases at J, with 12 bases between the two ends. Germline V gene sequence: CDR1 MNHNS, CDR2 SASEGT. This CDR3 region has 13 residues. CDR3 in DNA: TGTGCCAGCAGCACCAGGGAGGGCACTGAAGCTTTCTTT. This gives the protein CASSTREGTEAFF.

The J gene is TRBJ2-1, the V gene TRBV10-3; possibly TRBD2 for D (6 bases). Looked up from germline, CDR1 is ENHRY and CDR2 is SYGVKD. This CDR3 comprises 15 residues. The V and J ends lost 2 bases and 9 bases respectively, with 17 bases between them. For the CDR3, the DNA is TGTGCCATCAGTGAGGGGACGGGAGCCGGCAGTGAGCAGTTCTTC. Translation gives CAISEGTGAGSEQFF.

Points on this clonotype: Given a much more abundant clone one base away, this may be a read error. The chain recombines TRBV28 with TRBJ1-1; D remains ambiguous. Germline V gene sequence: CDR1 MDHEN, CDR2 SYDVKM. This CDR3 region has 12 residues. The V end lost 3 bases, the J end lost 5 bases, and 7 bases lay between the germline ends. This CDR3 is CASSFVPTEAFF. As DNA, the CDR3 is TGTGCCAGCAGTTTCGTGCCTACTGAAGCTTTCTTT.

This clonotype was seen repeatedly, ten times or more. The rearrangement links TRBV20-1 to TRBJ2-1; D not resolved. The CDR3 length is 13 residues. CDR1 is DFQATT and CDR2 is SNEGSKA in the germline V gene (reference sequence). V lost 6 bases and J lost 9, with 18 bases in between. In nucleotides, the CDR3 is TGCAGTGCCACCCTAGAGGCCGCAAGTGAGCAGTTCTTC. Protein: CSATLEAASEQFF.

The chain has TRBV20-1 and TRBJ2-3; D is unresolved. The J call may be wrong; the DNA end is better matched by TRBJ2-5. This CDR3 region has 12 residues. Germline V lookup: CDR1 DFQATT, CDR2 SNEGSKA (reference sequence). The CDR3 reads CSASEDGETQYF. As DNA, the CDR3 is TGCAGTGCTAGTGAGGACGGGGAGACCCAGTACTTC.

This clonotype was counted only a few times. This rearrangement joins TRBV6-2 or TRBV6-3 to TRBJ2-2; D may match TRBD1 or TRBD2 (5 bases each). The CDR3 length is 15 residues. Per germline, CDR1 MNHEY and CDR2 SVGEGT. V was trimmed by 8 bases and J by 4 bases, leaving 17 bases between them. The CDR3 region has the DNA TGTGCCAGCGGTGTCAGGGTCGCGGGCACCGGGGAGCTGTTTTTT. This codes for CASGVRVAGTGELFF.

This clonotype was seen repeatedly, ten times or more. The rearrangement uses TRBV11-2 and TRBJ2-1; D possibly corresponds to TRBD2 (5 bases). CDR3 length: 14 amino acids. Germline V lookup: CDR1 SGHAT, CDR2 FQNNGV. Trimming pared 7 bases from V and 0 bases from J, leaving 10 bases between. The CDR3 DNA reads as TGTGCCAGCACCACGGGGAGCTCCTACAATGAGCAGTTCTTC. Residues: CASTTGSSYNEQFF.

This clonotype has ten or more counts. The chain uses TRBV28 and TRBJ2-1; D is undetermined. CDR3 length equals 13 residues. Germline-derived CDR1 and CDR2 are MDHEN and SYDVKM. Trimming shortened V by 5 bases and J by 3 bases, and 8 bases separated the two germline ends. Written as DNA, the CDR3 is TGTGCCAGCAGTCCGACCAACTACAATGAGCAGTTCTTC. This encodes CASSPTNYNEQFF.

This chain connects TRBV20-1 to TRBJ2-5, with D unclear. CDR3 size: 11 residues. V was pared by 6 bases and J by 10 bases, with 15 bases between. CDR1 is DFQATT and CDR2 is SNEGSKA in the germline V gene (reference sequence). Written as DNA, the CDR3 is TGCAGTGCATCGCTCGGCCCCGGCCAGTACTTC. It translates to CSASLGPGQYF.

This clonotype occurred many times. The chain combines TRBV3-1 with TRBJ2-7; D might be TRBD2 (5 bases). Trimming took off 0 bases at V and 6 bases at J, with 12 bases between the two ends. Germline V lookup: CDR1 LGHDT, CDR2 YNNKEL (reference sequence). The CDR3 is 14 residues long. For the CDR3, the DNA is TGTGCCAGCAGCCAAGAAGGCCCCCGGGGCGAGCAGTACTTC. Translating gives CASSQEGPRGEQYF.

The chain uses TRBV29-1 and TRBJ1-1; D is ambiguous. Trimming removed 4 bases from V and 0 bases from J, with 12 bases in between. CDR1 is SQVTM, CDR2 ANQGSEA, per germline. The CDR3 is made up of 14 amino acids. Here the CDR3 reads CSVAVPNLNTEAFF. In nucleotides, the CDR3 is TGCAGCGTTGCTGTGCCCAACTTGAACACTGAAGCTTTCTTT.

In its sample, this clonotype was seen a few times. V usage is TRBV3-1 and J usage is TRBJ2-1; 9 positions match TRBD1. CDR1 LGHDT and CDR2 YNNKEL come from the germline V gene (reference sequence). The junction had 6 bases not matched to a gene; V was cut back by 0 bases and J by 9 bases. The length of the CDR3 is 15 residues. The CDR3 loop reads CASSQDATGGGEQFF. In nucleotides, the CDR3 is TGTGCCAGCAGCCAAGATGCTACAGGGGGCGGTGAGCAGTTCTTC.

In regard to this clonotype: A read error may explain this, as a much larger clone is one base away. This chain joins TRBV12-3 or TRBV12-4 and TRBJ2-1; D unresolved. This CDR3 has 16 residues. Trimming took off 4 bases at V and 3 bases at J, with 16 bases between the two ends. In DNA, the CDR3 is TGTGCCAGCAGTTACTTTGCGGCCCCGGGCTACAATGAGCAGTTCTTC. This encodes CASSYFAAPGYNEQFF.

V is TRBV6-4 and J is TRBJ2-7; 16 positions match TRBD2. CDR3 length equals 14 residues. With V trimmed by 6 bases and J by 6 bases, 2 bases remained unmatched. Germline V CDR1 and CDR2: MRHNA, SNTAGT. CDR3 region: CASSGTSGGVEQYF. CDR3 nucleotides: TGTGCCAGCAGCGGGACTAGCGGGGGGGTCGAGCAGTACTTC.